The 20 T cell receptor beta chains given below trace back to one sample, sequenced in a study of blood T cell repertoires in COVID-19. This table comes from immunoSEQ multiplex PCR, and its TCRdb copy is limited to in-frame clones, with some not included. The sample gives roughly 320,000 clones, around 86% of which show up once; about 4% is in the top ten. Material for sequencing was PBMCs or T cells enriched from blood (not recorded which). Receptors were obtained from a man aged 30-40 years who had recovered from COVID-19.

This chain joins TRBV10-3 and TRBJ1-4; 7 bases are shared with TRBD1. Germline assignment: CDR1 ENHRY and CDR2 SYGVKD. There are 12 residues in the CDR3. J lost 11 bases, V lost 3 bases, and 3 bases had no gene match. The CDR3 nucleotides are TGTGCCATCAGTGATCAGGGGGTGAAACTGTTTTTT. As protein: CAISDQGVKLFF.

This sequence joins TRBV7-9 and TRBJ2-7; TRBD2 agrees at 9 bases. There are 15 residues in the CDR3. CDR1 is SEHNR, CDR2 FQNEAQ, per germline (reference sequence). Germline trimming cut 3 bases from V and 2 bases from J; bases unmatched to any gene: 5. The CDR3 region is CASSFASGATYEQYF. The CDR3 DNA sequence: TGTGCCAGCAGCTTCGCTAGCGGGGCGACCTACGAGCAGTACTTC.

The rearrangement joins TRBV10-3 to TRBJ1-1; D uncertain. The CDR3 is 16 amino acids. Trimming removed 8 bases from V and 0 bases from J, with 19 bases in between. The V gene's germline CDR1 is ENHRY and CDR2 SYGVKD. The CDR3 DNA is TGTGCCATCTCCGCCGCGAAAAAGTTAATGAACACTGAAGCTTTCTTT. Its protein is CAISAAKKLMNTEAFF.

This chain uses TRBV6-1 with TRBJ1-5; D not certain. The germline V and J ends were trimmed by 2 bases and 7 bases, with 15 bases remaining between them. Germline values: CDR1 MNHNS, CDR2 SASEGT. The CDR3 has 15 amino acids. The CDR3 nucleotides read TGTGCCAGCAGTGAAATTAGGCTCTCAGGACAGCCCCAGCATTTT. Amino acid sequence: CASSEIRLSGQPQHF.

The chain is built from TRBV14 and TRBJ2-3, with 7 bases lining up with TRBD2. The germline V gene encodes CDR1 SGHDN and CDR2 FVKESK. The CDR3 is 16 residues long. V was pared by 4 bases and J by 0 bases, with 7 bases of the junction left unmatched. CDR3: CASSPRGAGSTDTQYF. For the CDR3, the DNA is TGTGCCAGCAGCCCTAGAGGAGCGGGGAGCACAGATACGCAGTATTTT.

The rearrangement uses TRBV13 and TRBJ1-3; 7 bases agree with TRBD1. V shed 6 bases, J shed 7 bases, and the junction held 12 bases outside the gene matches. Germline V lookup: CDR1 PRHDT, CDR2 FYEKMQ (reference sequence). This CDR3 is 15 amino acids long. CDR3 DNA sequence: TGTGCCAGCAGTTTTAGGGCAGGGGGTGCGAACACCATATATTTT. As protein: CASSFRAGGANTIYF.

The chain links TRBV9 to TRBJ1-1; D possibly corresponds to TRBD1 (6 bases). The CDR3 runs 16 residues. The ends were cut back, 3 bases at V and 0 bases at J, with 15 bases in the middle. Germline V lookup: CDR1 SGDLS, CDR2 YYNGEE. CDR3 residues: CASSGGVGTLNTEAFF. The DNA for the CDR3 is TGTGCCAGCAGCGGTGGCGTCGGGACACTGAACACTGAAGCTTTCTTT.

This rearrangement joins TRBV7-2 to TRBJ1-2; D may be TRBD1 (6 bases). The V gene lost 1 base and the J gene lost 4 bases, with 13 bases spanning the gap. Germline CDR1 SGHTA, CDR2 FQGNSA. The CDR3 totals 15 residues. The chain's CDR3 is CASSLEARGFYGYTF. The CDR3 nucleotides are TGTGCCAGCAGCTTAGAGGCCAGGGGTTTCTATGGCTACACCTTC.

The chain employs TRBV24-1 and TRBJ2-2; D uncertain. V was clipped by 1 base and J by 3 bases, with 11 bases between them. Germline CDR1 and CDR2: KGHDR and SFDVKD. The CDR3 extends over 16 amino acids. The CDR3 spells CATSDLRTVDTGELFF. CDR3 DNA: TGTGCCACCAGTGATTTACGTACAGTAGACACCGGGGAGCTGTTTTTT.

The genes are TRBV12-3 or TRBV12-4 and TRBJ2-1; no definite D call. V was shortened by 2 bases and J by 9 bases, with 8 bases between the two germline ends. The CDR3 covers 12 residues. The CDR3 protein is CASSLIAVEQFF. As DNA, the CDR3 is TGTGCCAGCAGTTTAATCGCAGTTGAGCAGTTCTTC.

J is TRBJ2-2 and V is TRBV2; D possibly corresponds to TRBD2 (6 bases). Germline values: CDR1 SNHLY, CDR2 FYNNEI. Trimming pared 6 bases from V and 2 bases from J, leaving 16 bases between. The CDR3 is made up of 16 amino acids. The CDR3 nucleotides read TGTGCCAGCAGCGATGGACTATGGACAAACACCGGGGAGCTGTTTTTT. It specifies CASSDGLWTNTGELFF. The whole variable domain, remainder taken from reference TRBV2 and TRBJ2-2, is EPEVTQTPSHQVTQMGQEVILRCVPISNHLYFYWYRQILGQKVEFLVSFYNNEISEKSEIFDDQFSVERPDGSNFTLKIRSTKLEDSAMYFCASSDGLWTNTGELFFGEGSRLTVL.

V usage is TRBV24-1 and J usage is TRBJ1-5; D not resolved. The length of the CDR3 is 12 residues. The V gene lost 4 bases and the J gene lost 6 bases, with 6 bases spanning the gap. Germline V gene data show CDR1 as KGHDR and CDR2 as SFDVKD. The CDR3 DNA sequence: TGTGCCACCAGTGACGGAGGTCAGCCCCAGCATTTT. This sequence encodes CATSDGGQPQHF.

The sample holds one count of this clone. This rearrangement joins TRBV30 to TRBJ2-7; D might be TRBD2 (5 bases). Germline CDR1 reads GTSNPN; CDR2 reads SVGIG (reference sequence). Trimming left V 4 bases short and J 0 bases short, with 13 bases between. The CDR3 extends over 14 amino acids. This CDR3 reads CAWNGLPSSYEQYF. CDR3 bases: TGTGCCTGGAATGGACTCCCGAGCTCCTACGAGCAGTACTTC.

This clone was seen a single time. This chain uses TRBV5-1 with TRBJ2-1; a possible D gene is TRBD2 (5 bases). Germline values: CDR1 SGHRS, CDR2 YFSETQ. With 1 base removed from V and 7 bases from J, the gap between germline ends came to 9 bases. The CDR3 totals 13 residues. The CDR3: CASSLFTGNEQFF. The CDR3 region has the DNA TGCGCCAGCAGCTTGTTTACGGGGAATGAGCAGTTCTTC.

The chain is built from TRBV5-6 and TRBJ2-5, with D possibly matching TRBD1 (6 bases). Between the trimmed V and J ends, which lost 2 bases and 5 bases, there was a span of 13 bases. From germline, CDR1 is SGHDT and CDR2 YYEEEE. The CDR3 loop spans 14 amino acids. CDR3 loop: CASSLTGPGETQYF. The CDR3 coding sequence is TGTGCCAGCAGCTTAACAGGGCCGGGGGAGACCCAGTACTTC.

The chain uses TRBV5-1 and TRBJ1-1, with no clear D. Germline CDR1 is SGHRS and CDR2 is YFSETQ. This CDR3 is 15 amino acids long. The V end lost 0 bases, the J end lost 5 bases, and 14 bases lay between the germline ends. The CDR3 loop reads CASSLVGRIRTEAFF. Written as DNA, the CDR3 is TGCGCCAGCAGCTTGGTGGGGAGGATTAGGACTGAAGCTTTCTTT. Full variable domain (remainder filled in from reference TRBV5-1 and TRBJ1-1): KAGVTQTPRYLIKTRGQQVTLSCSPISGHRSVSWYQQTPGQGLQFLFEYFSETQRNKGNFPGRFSGRQFSNSRSEMNVSTLELGDSALYLCASSLVGRIRTEAFFGQGTRLTVV.

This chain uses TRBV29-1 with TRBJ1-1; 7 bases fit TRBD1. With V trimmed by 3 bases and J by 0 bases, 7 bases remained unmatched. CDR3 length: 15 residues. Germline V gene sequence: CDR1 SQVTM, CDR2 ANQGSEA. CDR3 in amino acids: CSVDRGGIMNTEAFF. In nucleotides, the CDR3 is TGCAGCGTTGATCGAGGGGGCATAATGAACACTGAAGCTTTCTTT.

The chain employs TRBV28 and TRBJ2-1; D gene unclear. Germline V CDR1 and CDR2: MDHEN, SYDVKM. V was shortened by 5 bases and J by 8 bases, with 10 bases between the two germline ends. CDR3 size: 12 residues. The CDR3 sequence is CASSPRSDEQFF. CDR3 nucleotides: TGTGCCAGCAGTCCCCGGTCCGATGAGCAGTTCTTC.

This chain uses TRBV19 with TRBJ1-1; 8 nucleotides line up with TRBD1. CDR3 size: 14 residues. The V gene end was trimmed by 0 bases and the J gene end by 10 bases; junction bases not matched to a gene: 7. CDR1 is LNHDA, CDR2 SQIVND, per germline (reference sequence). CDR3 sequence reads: CASSIDRGLIGAFF. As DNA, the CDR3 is TGTGCCAGTAGTATAGACAGGGGGCTGATAGGAGCTTTCTTT.

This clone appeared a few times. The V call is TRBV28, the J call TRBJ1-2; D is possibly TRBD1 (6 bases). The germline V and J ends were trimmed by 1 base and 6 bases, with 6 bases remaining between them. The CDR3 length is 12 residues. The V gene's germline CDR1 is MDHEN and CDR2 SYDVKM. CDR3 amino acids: CASSLYRDGYTF. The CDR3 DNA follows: TGTGCCAGCAGTTTATACAGGGATGGCTACACCTTC.